This record looks at one T cell receptor beta chain sequence and its context. The CDR3 is 16 residues long. The germline V gene has CDR1 SGHAT and CDR2 FQNNGV. The data derive from a study of human CD8 memory T cell subsets. Preparation of the TCR beta libraries relied on UMI-labeled 5' RACE. From its re-call of the 5' RACE reads, TCRdb lists each CDR3 protein once, without DNA. Its table records fewer than 20,000 distinct CDR3 sequences. The sample comprised CD8+ T cells from PBMCs. The sequence was collected from a human donor in good health. V gene TRBV11-2 combines with J gene TRBJ2-5; TCRdb indicates TRBD1, and absent DNA this call remains unverified. The CDR3 protein is CASSLDTGGLGETQYF.